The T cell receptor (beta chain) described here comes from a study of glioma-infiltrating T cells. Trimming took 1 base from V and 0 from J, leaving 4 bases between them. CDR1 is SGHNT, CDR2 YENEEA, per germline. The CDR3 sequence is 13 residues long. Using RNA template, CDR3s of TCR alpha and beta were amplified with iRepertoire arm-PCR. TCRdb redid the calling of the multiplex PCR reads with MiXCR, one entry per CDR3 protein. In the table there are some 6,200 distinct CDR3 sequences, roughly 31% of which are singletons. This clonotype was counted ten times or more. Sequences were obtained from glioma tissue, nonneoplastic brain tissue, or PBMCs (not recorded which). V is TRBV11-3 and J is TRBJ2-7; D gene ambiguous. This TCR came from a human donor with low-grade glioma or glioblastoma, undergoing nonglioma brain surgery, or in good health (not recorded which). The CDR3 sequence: CASSLGRSYEQYF. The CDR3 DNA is TGTGCCAGCAGCTTAGGCCGCTCCTACGAGCAGTACTTC. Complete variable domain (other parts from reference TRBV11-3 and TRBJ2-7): EAGVVQSPRYKIIEKKQPVAFWCNPISGHNTLYWYLQNLGQGPELLIRYENEEAVDDSQLPKDRFSAERLKGVDSTLKIQPAELGDSAVYLCASSLGRSYEQYFGPGTRLTVT.